This T cell receptor (beta chain) was captured by sequencing in a study of blood T cell repertoires in COVID-19. Per the study methods: Amplifying reference gene primers gave estimates of nucleated cell counts. Here immunoSEQ multiplex PCR was the method, and the copy in TCRdb shows in-frame clones only, minus some. That table supplies the V and J calls and clone size; D and trimming were determined from the DNA. This table has around 220,000 clones, about 84% appearing once. In its sample, this clone was seen once. Material for sequencing was peripheral blood. The sequence was collected from an elderly woman with COVID-19, enrolled during active disease.

The CDR3 DNA is TGTGCCAGCAGCCCTGGGACAGGAAGAATCTATGGCTACACCTTC. It translates to CASSPGTGRIYGYTF. The chain is built from TRBV3-1 (or the pseudogene TRBV3-2) and TRBJ1-2, with 8 bases lining up with TRBD1. V shed 4 bases, J shed 4 bases, and the junction held 8 bases outside the gene matches. Germline V lookup: CDR1 LGHDT, CDR2 YNNKEL (reference sequence). This CDR3 is built from 15 residues.